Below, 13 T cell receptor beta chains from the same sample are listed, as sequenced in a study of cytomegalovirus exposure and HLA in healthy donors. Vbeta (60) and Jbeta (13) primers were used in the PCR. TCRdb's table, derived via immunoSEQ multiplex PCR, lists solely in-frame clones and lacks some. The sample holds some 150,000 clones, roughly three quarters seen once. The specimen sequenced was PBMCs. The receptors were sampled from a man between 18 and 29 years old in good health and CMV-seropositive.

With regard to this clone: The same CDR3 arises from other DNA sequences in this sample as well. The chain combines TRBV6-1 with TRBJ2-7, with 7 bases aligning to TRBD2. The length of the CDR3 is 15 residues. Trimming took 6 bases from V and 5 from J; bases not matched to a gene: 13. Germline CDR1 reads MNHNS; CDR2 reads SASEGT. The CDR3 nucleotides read TGTGCCAGCAGCGAAAGGTACGGGGGGTTCGACGAGCAGTACTTC. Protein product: CASSERYGGFDEQYF.

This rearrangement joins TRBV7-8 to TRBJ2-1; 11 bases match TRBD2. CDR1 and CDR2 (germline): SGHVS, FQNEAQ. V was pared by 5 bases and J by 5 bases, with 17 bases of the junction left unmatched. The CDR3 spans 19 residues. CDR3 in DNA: TGTGCCAGCAGCCCATCCCCCGAGAGTCTAGCGGGAGGCGACAATGAGCAGTTCTTC. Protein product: CASSPSPESLAGGDNEQFF.

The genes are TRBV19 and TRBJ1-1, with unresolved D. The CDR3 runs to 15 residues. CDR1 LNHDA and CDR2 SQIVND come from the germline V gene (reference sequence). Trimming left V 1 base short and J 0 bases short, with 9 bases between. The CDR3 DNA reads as TGTGCCAGTAGTATAGGTGGAGCCATGAACACTGAAGCTTTCTTT. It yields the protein CASSIGGAMNTEAFF.

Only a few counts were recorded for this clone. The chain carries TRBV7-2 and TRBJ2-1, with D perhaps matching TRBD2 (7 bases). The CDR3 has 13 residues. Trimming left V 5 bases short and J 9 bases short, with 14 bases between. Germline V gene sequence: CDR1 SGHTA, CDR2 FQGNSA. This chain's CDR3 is CASSPQRGGEQFF. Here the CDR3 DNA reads TGTGCCAGCAGCCCACAAAGGGGGGGTGAGCAGTTCTTC.

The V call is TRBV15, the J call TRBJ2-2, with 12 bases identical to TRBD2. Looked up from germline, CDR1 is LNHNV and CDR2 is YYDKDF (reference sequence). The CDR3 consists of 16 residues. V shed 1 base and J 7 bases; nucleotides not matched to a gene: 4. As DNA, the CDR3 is TGTGCCACCAGCAGAGGACTAGCGGGGGACTTCGGGGAGCTGTTTTTT. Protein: CATSRGLAGDFGELFF.

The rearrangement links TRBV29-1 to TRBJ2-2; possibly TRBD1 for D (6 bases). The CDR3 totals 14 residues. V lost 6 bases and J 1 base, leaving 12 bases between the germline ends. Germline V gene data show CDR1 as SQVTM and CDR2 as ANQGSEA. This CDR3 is CSVRVDRNTGELFF. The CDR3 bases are TGCAGCGTCCGGGTGGACAGGAACACCGGGGAGCTGTTTTTT.

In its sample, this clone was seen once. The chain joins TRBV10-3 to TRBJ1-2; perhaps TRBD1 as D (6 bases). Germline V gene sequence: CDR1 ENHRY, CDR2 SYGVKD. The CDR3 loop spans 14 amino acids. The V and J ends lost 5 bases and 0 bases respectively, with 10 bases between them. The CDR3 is CAISRDIANYGYTF. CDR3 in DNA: TGTGCCATCAGTCGGGACATAGCTAACTATGGCTACACCTTC.

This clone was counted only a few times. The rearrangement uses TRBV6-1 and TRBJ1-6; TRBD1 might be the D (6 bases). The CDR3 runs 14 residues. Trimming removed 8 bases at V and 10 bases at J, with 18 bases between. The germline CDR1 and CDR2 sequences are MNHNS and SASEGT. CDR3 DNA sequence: TGTGCCAGCGCGAACCAGGGGATAAAGTCACCCCTCCACTTT. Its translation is CASANQGIKSPLHF.

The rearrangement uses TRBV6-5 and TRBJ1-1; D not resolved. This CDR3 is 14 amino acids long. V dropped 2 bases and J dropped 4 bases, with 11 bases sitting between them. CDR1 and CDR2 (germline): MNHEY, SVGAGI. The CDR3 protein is CASSYRGGSTEAFF. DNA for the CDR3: TGTGCCAGCAGTTACCGGGGAGGGAGCACTGAAGCTTTCTTT.

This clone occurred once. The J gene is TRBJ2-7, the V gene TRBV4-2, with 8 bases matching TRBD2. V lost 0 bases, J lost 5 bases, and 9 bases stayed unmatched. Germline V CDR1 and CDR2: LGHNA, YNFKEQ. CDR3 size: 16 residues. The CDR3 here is CASSQDGTGGPNEQYF. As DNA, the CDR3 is TGTGCCAGCAGCCAAGATGGAACGGGGGGGCCGAACGAGCAGTACTTC.

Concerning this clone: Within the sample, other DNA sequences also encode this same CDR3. CDR3: CAWSRLLWASGGARETQYF. DNA of the CDR3: TGTGCCTGGAGTAGGCTCTTGTGGGCCAGCGGGGGGGCACGAGAGACCCAGTACTTC. The chain employs TRBV30 and TRBJ2-5, with 10 bases aligning to TRBD2. The V and J ends lost 2 bases and 4 bases, in that order; junction bases with no gene match: 19. This CDR3 contains 19 residues. The germline CDR1 and CDR2 sequences are GTSNPN and SVGIG (reference sequence). Combining the CDR3 with reference TRBV30 and TRBJ2-5 gives the whole variable domain SQTIHQWPATLVQPVGSPLSLECTVEGTSNPNLYWYRQAAGRGLQLLFYSVGIGQISSEVPQNLSASRPQDRQFILSSKKLLLSDSGFYLCAWSRLLWASGGARETQYFGPGTRLLVL.

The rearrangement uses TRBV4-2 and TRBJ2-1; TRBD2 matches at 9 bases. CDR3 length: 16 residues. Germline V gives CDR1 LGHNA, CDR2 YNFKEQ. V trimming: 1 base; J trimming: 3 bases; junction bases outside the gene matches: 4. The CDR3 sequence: CASSQAAAGGYNEQFF. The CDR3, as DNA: TGTGCCAGCAGCCAAGCGGCAGCGGGAGGCTACAATGAGCAGTTCTTC.

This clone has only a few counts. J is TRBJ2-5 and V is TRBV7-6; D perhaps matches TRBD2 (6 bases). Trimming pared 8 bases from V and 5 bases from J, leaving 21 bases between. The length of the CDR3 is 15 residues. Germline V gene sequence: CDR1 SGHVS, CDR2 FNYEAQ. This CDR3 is CASQRYNSGRETQYF. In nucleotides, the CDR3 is TGTGCCAGCCAACGGTATAACTCGGGGAGGGAGACCCAGTACTTC.